Here is one TCR beta chain with its context. Terminally differentiated effector memory CD45RA+ cells were excluded from the naive CD8 cells, which were CD45RO-negative and positively selected for CCR7. Sequencing was performed with immunoSEQ multiplex PCR; in TCRdb, only in-frame clones are kept and a portion is missing. Among about 1,800,000 clones listed, about 95% were seen once. The data stem from a study of shared clonotypes between healthy human individuals. Sequencing was performed on naive CD8+ T cells sorted from blood. The TCR comes from a man younger than 30 in good health.

The CDR3 loop reads CAISATGTPPRIQYF. Written as DNA, the CDR3 is TGTGCCATCAGTGCGACGGGGACCCCGCCGCGGATTCAGTACTTC. The rearrangement joins TRBV10-3 to TRBJ2-4, with D possibly being TRBD1 or TRBD2 (5 bases each). V was shortened by 4 bases and J by 10 bases, with 20 bases between the two germline ends. There are 15 residues in the CDR3. Germline CDR1 reads ENHRY; CDR2 reads SYGVKD.